Included here is one TCR beta chain sequence, with context. This clonotype was observed many times. The antigen it recognizes is unknown. Qualities for individual bases were not recorded, and no much larger clone is one base off. The sample belongs to a study of T cells after yellow fever vaccination (dated by TCRdb to the late 2010s). For the wider study: The SMART-Seq v4 Ultra Low Input RNA kit was used to prepare libraries from fractions with low cell numbers. Bulk TCR alpha and beta repertoires were sequenced longitudinally to track T-cell clones before and after primary and booster YFV17D yellow fever vaccination. Two healthy male donors, one aged 18 to 30 and one aged 30 to 40 years, made up the cohort. Blood was drawn at multiple timepoints before and after primary and secondary immunization, with bulk PBMC replicates and cell subsets isolated.

What this sample's treatment or condition label stands for: live attenuated yellow fever vaccine strain. A standard Ficoll-Paque protocol was used to isolate PBMCs from peripheral blood. CD4 and CD8 T-cell fractions were isolated with Dynabeads CD4 and CD8 positive selection kits. RNA was extracted with TriZol from bulk PBMCs, CD4 and CD8 fractions, and dextramer-positive and dextramer-negative fractions. CDR3 length: 13 amino acids, cysteine to phenylalanine. Only the CDR3 DNA is retained, 39 bases long and in frame from the first base. Looking up the germline V gene yields CDR1 MNHEY and CDR2 SVGAGI. The V and J ends are trimmed by 8 bases and 3 bases, leaving 10 bases between them. What the research found in general, with its limitations: The secondary T-cell response was found to be weaker but faster than the primary response, with a peak reached on day 5 rather than on day 15. Computational filtering was needed because FACS-sorted repertoires could contain abundant contaminating clonotypes from the bulk population. Most clones expanded after primary vaccination were re-detected after the booster (almost 98% of CD4 and roughly 87% of CD8), suggesting broad memory maintenance. Because the study included only a couple of donors, the extent to which the findings can be generalized is limited. A small fraction of clonotypes showed up in both the CD4 and CD8 compartments, probably as a result of convergent recombination.

Sequenced on an Illumina NovaSeq 6000. Synthesis of TCR cDNA relied on 5'RACE template switching, a step that introduced a universal primer site along with unique molecular identifiers. Priming for cDNA synthesis came from both the TCR alpha and TCR beta constant segments. Library amplification used two PCR steps, and the second PCR step added sample barcodes and sequencing adapters. Sequencing of libraries was done on Illumina HiSeq 2500 (2x100 bp) or NovaSeq (2x150 bp). Under the source paper's analysis protocol: Reads were demultiplexed and collapsed into UMI consensus sequences with MIGEC, and V(D)J alignment was performed with MiXCR. Clonotypes responding to the vaccine were identified with edgeR on replicate PBMC samples, with the criteria of FDR below 0.01 and a log2 fold change above 5 up to day 15. Each bulk clonotype was labeled CD4 or CD8 based on which sequenced repertoire, CD4 or CD8, contained the clonotype at higher abundance. The public reads were quality trimmed at Q25 with fastp and then assembled into clones with MiXCR by TCRdb, keeping productive beta chains. Rows are unified per CDR3 protein, each entry keeping the most common DNA and genes. TCRdb, rather than the study authors, made the V and J calls. This sample is represented by about 170,000 distinct CDR3 sequences; 9.5% to 12% of them were singletons. The top ten clonotypes cover about 40% of the sample.

This TCR was recovered from a man aged 18 to 29 who received the YFV17D yellow fever vaccine. The input for sequencing was CD8+ T cells sorted from PBMCs, taken 15 days after the yellow fever booster vaccination. Recombination joined TRBV6-5 with TRBJ2-2; TRBD2 is a possible D gene, resting on 6 matching bases. The CDR3 sequence is CASWRGDTGELFF. Read as DNA, the sequence is TGTGCCAGCTGGCGGGGAGACACCGGGGAGCTGTTTTTT.